This passage covers 16 T cell receptor beta chains from one sample sequenced in a study of identical twins. TCRdb independently ran MiXCR on the 5' RACE reads; one entry per CDR3 protein. Counted here are hundreds of thousands of distinct CDR3 sequences, roughly 18% occurring once; the ten biggest clones make up around 13%. These sequences were also reported in another study, on T cells expressing NK-cell markers.

The sequencing sample was made of PBMCs. The receptors were sampled from a woman aged 18-30 years in good health.

This clonotype appeared a few times. This chain uses TRBV7-8 with TRBJ2-5, with 10 bases aligning to TRBD2. The CDR3 extends over 19 amino acids. Germline-derived CDR1 and CDR2 are SGHVS and FQNEAQ. V trimming: 7 bases; J trimming: 0 bases; junction bases outside the gene matches: 17. The chain's CDR3 is CASTSPRDSGGPDQETQYF. The CDR3, as DNA: TGTGCCAGCACCTCCCCTCGAGATAGCGGGGGGCCCGACCAAGAGACCCAGTACTTC. Full variable domain (outside the CDR3, taken from reference TRBV7-8 and TRBJ2-5): GAGVSQSPRYKVAKRGQDVALRCDPISGHVSLFWYQQALGQGPEFLTYFQNEAQLDKSGLPSDRFFAERPEGSVSTLKIQRTQQEDSAVYLCASTSPRDSGGPDQETQYFGPGTRLLVL.

This clonotype was recorded a few times. This chain links TRBV20-1 with TRBJ2-1; no firm D call. Germline CDR1 and CDR2: DFQATT and SNEGSKA (reference sequence). V lost 3 bases, J lost 7 bases, and 10 bases lay in between. This CDR3 contains 12 residues. CDR3 protein: CSARFPSNEQFF. CDR3 sequence (DNA): TGCAGTGCTAGGTTCCCCTCAAATGAGCAGTTCTTC.

This rearrangement joins TRBV29-1 to TRBJ1-2, with a tentative D call TRBD1 (5 bases). Germline CDR1 is SQVTM and CDR2 is ANQGSEA. V was cut by 3 bases and J by 3 bases, with 20 bases left in between. This CDR3 contains 16 residues. The CDR3 sequence is CSVDTGGRKGDYGYTF. The CDR3 DNA sequence: TGCAGCGTTGACACCGGGGGACGTAAAGGGGACTATGGCTACACCTTC. The full variable domain, its missing parts supplied by reference TRBV29-1 and TRBJ1-2, is SAVISQKPSRDICQRGTSLTIQCQVDSQVTMMFWYRQQPGQSLTLIATANQGSEATYESGFVIDKFPISRPNLTFSTLTVSNMSPEDSSIYLCSVDTGGRKGDYGYTFGSGTRLTVV.

The table lists this clonotype with a few counts. The J gene is TRBJ2-2, the V gene TRBV12-3 or TRBV12-4, with 8 bases fitting TRBD1. The CDR3 is 18 residues long. J gave up 7 bases and V 5 bases, and 18 bases lay outside the gene matches. The CDR3 coding sequence is TGTGCCAGCAGTGTTCCCGGACAGGGCAAACAGAAGAACGGGGAGCTGTTTTTT. Residues: CASSVPGQGKQKNGELFF.

In this sample, this clonotype turned up a few times. CDR3: CSAKRGGETQYF. The DNA for the CDR3 is TGCAGTGCGAAAAGGGGGGGCGAGACCCAGTACTTC. This chain uses TRBV20-1 with TRBJ2-5, with D tentatively TRBD2 (7 bases). The germline gives CDR1 DFQATT, CDR2 SNEGSKA (reference sequence). The ends were cut back, 6 bases at V and 5 bases at J, with 13 bases in the middle. The CDR3 runs to 12 residues.

This clonotype was seen more than once but under ten times. This rearrangement joins TRBV20-1 to TRBJ2-3, with 7 bases lining up with TRBD2. Unmatched junction bases numbered 5, after V lost 2 bases and J lost 3 bases. CDR1 and CDR2 from the germline V gene are DFQATT and SNEGSKA (reference sequence). The CDR3 spans 14 residues. The CDR3 protein is CSARHQGLTDTQYF. CDR3 in DNA: TGCAGTGCTAGACATCAGGGACTAACAGATACGCAGTATTTT.

This clonotype came up a few times. The chain has TRBV12-3 or TRBV12-4 and TRBJ1-2, with TRBD1 as a possible D gene (6 bases). The CDR3 length is 13 residues. V dropped 7 bases and J dropped 4 bases, with 13 bases sitting between them. CDR3 in DNA: TGTGCCAGCAACCCCCCAGGGGCCTATGGCTACACCTTC. It yields the protein CASNPPGAYGYTF.

This clonotype was counted between two and nine times. The chain couples TRBV9 to TRBJ1-2; weak D call: TRBD1 (5 bases). Germline V gene sequence: CDR1 SGDLS, CDR2 YYNGEE. The CDR3 is 14 residues long. The V end lost 3 bases, the J end lost 5 bases, and 14 bases lay between the germline ends. Here the CDR3 reads CASSAQTAPYGYTF. In DNA form, the CDR3 reads TGTGCCAGCAGCGCCCAGACAGCGCCTTATGGCTACACCTTC.

This clonotype was detected many times. The rearrangement links TRBV15 to TRBJ2-2, with 8 bases lining up with TRBD2. Germline V gene data show CDR1 as LNHNV and CDR2 as YYDKDF (reference sequence). Germline trimming cut 0 bases from V and 6 bases from J; bases unmatched to any gene: 6. CDR3 size: 16 residues. The CDR3 DNA sequence: TGTGCCACCAGCAGAGATAGTGGACTAGCCGCCGGGGAGCTGTTTTTT. Translating gives CATSRDSGLAAGELFF.

A few counts support this clonotype. The V gene is TRBV7-9, the J gene TRBJ2-3; D remains ambiguous. The CDR3 runs 13 residues. Trimming removed 5 bases from V and 8 bases from J, with 14 bases in between. Germline V gives CDR1 SEHNR, CDR2 FQNEAQ (reference sequence). The DNA of the CDR3 is TGTGCCAGCAGCCCCGGCAGGTTTGGTACGCAGTATTTT. Protein sequence: CASSPGRFGTQYF.

This clonotype occurred a few times. This chain connects TRBV5-1 to TRBJ2-7; 12 positions match TRBD2. The CDR3 extends over 15 amino acids. The germline V gene has CDR1 SGHRS and CDR2 YFSETQ. With V trimmed by 3 bases and J by 4 bases, 5 bases remained unmatched. The CDR3 DNA reads TGCGCCAGCAGCTCGCAGACTAGCGGGAGTTACGAGCAGTACTTC. It is translated as CASSSQTSGSYEQYF. Complete variable domain (other parts from reference TRBV5-1 and TRBJ2-7): KAGVTQTPRYLIKTRGQQVTLSCSPISGHRSVSWYQQTPGQGLQFLFEYFSETQRNKGNFPGRFSGRQFSNSRSEMNVSTLELGDSALYLCASSSQTSGSYEQYFGPGTRLTVT.

This clonotype was counted only a few times. The rearrangement links TRBV7-9 to TRBJ2-1, with D unclear. The CDR3 spans 13 residues. Looked up from germline, CDR1 is SEHNR and CDR2 is FQNEAQ (reference sequence). V gave up 5 bases and J gave up 4 bases, with 9 bases separating them. The CDR3 region is CASSVDLYNEQFF. As DNA, the CDR3 is TGTGCCAGCAGCGTGGACCTGTACAATGAGCAGTTCTTC.

This clonotype was counted a few times. The chain couples TRBV7-9 to TRBJ2-1; D is ambiguous. Germline V lookup: CDR1 SEHNR, CDR2 FQNEAQ (reference sequence). Trimming shortened V by 1 base and J by 15 bases, and 16 bases separated the two germline ends. The CDR3 spans 13 residues. The CDR3 coding sequence is TGTGCCAGCAGCTTAGAAACCCAGACATCGCGGTTCTTC. It codes for CASSLETQTSRFF.

The J gene is TRBJ2-3, the V gene TRBV20-1; 8 bases agree with TRBD2. V shed 2 bases and J 11 bases; nucleotides not matched to a gene: 12. This CDR3 is 14 amino acids long. Germline values: CDR1 DFQATT, CDR2 SNEGSKA (reference sequence). CDR3 loop: CSARSGLAGSLQYF. The CDR3 DNA sequence: TGCAGTGCTAGAAGTGGCCTAGCGGGCAGCTTGCAGTATTTT.

The rearrangement joins TRBV29-1 to TRBJ2-5; 8 nucleotides align to TRBD2. Losses at the gene ends were 3 bases for V and 9 bases for J; bases not matched to a gene: 6. Germline CDR1 and CDR2: SQVTM and ANQGSEA. The CDR3 contains 12 residues. The CDR3 region is CSVDPGRASQYF. DNA for the CDR3: TGCAGCGTTGACCCCGGGAGGGCCTCCCAGTACTTC.

The V gene is TRBV6-2 or TRBV6-3, the J gene TRBJ2-5; possible D gene TRBD1, 5 bases. The CDR3 has 15 residues. Trimming took 4 bases from V and 0 from J, leaving 12 bases between them. The germline gives CDR1 MNHEY, CDR2 SVGEGT. The CDR3 loop reads CASSSSDRDQETQYF. DNA for the CDR3: TGTGCCAGCAGTTCCTCCGACAGAGACCAAGAGACCCAGTACTTC.